This T cell receptor (beta chain) was recovered during a study of blood T cell repertoires in COVID-19. Background on the study: Specimens from acute and convalescent COVID-19 originated in the United States, Italy and Spain.

V shed 2 bases and J 9 bases; nucleotides not matched to a gene: 1. Germline CDR1 is MNHEY and CDR2 is SVGAGI. The CDR3 totals 14 residues. In the original analysis: Estimation of nucleated cell counts was performed using reference gene primer amplification. Profiling relied on immunoSEQ multiplex PCR, and the TCRdb table lists in-frame clones only, not all of them. V, J and clone size are those of that table, while D and trimming were read from the DNA. The table includes 120,000 or so clones, 72% detected once. This clone was counted only a few times. The receptor's source is a woman in her sixties with acute or convalescent COVID-19. Sequenced input: peripheral blood. This chain links TRBV6-5 with TRBJ1-6, with 10 bases aligning to TRBD1. This CDR3 is CASSYGDRGSPLHF. DNA for the CDR3: TGTGCCAGCAGTTACGGGGACAGGGGTTCACCCCTCCACTTT.